This TCR beta chain was recovered during a study of cytomegalovirus exposure and HLA in healthy donors. With 60 Vbeta and 13 Jbeta primers, the PCR was carried out. Sequencing used immunoSEQ multiplex PCR; TCRdb keeps in-frame clones, though not all of them. Of about 94,000 clones in the sample, roughly 73% were seen once. A word on this clone: The antigen is not known.

Losses at the gene ends were 3 bases for V and 2 bases for J; bases not matched to a gene: 13. The CDR3 sequence is 18 residues long. Germline-derived CDR1 and CDR2 are KGHSH and LQKENI. Broader study findings: It was assumed in the presence/absence analyses that sequencing depth was roughly uniform across donors. Most subjects had HLA-A and HLA-B alleles reportedly predicted accurately by TCR beta sequences. Trimming of TCR beta V- and J-genes showed a link, identified in a later analysis, to a missense DCLRE1C variant.

The sequencing input was PBMCs. This clonotype was obtained from a middle-aged woman in good health and CMV-seronegative. V and J are TRBV18 and TRBJ1-1; TRBD1 matches 9 bases. CDR3 sequence: CASSPFSEPGQGNTEAFF. DNA of the CDR3: TGTGCCAGCTCACCCTTCTCAGAGCCGGGACAGGGAAACACTGAAGCTTTCTTT. Combining the CDR3 with reference TRBV18 and TRBJ1-1 gives the whole variable domain NAGVMQNPRHLVRRRGQEARLRCSPMKGHSHVYWYRQLPEEGLKFMVYLQKENIIDESGMPKERFSAEFPKEGPSILRIQQVVRGDSAAYFCASSPFSEPGQGNTEAFFGQGTRLTVV.